Sequencing of this T cell receptor beta chain was carried out in a study of T cell responses to AZD1222 COVID-19 vaccine. The CDR3 sequence is 13 residues long. Trimming left V 5 bases short and J 4 bases short, with 12 bases between. The germline CDR1 and CDR2 sequences are SGHVS and FNYEAQ. Only in-frame clones appear in the TCRdb table, and some are missing; sequencing was by immunoSEQ multiplex PCR. The table has 150,000 or so clones, 90% to 95% seen once. The origin of this receptor is an adult who received the AZD1222 COVID-19 vaccine. Sequenced material: peripheral blood, taken 28 days after the second AZD1222 dose. The gene calls are TRBV7-6 and TRBJ2-7, with D maybe TRBD1 (6 bases). In DNA form, the CDR3 reads TGTGCCAGCAGCGCAACGACAGGTTACGAGCAGTACTTC. Encoded protein: CASSATTGYEQYF.